The 5 T cell receptor beta chains below come from one sample, sequenced in a study of cytotoxic CD8 clonotypes in ibrutinib-treated CLL. Some clones are missing from TCRdb's copy, which holds only in-frame ones; the method was immunoSEQ multiplex PCR. The sample lists 330,000 or so clones; over 55% were seen once. Here the sequenced sample was PBMCs, taken after 36 months of ibrutinib treatment. These receptors were obtained from a human donor with chronic lymphocytic leukemia.

The chain has TRBV4-3 and TRBJ2-3; 7 bases map to TRBD2. Trimming took 6 bases from V and 4 from J; bases not matched to a gene: 7. This CDR3 spans 14 amino acids. Germline-derived CDR1 and CDR2 are LGHNA and YSLEER. DNA for the CDR3: TGCGCCAGCAGTAGTACGGGAGGTGCAGATACGCAGTATTTT. Its translation: CASSSTGGADTQYF.

The chain combines TRBV10-2 with TRBJ1-2; maybe TRBD1 (5 bases). CDR1 is WSHSY, CDR2 SAAADI, per germline. The CDR3 sequence is 15 residues long. Trimming removed 3 bases at V and 8 bases at J, with 19 bases between. The CDR3 nucleotides are TGCGCCAGCAGTGACCCACCCACCGGGACGGGGGGCTACACCTTC. Protein sequence: CASSDPPTGTGGYTF.

V and J are TRBV7-8 and TRBJ2-5; D perhaps matches TRBD1 (5 bases). Between the trimmed V and J ends, which lost 5 bases and 4 bases, there was a span of 11 bases. This CDR3 region has 13 residues. The germline V gene has CDR1 SGHVS and CDR2 FQNEAQ. The CDR3 region is CASSPMGLETQYF. The DNA for the CDR3 is TGTGCCAGCAGCCCCATGGGGCTAGAGACCCAGTACTTC.

This clone was counted a few times. The chain combines TRBV5-1 with TRBJ2-2; TRBD1 matches 8 bases. Looked up from germline, CDR1 is SGHRS and CDR2 is YFSETQ. The V and J ends lost 7 bases and 2 bases, in that order; junction bases with no gene match: 4. The CDR3 has 14 residues. The CDR3 sequence: CASSGGLNTGELFF. The CDR3 coding sequence is TGCGCCAGCTCAGGGGGCCTTAACACCGGGGAGCTGTTTTTT.

The rearrangement links TRBV4-1 to TRBJ2-7; 7 nucleotides align to TRBD1. V trimming: 0 bases; J trimming: 2 bases; junction bases outside the gene matches: 7. Germline CDR1 and CDR2: MGHRA and YSYEKL. The CDR3 is made up of 16 amino acids. This chain's CDR3 is CASSQDFTGDTYEQYF. The CDR3, as DNA: TGCGCCAGCAGCCAAGATTTTACAGGGGATACCTACGAGCAGTACTTC.